Detailed here is one T cell receptor (beta chain). The antigen is not known. Amplification used 60 Vbeta primers and 13 Jbeta primers. Clones were read by immunoSEQ multiplex PCR, and TCRdb kept only the in-frame ones, dropping some. The sample contains about 200,000 clones, about 76% of which appear only once. The entry originates in a study of cytomegalovirus exposure and HLA in healthy donors. Broader study findings: As was reported, the classifier diagnosed cytomegalovirus status with high specificity and sensitivity. In a later analysis, specific HLA alleles were associated with 16,000 or so TCR beta sequences at a 0.05 false discovery rate.

The CDR3 has 15 residues. The junction had 17 bases not matched to a gene; V was cut back by 8 bases and J by 10 bases. CDR1 is SGHTA and CDR2 is FQGNSA in the germline V gene. V gene TRBV7-2 combines with J gene TRBJ2-1, with 7 bases matching TRBD2. The receptor was derived from a male donor in good health and CMV-seropositive. Sequencing was carried out using PBMCs. The CDR3 coding sequence is TGTGCCAGCGGGTCCTGGGGAGGGTCCTGGTCGGAGCAGTTCTTC. Residues: CASGSWGGSWSEQFF.